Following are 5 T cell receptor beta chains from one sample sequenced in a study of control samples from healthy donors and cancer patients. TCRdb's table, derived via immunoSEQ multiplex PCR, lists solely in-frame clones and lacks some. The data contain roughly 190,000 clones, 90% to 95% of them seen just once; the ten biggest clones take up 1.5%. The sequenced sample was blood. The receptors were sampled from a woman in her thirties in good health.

CDR3 region: CASRGTGLGQPQHF. In nucleotides, the CDR3 is TGTGCCAGCAGGGGGACAGGGTTGGGCCAGCCCCAGCATTTT. The rearrangement uses TRBV6-5 and TRBJ1-5; 9 bases fit TRBD1. The CDR3 is 14 residues long. CDR1 and CDR2 from the germline V gene are MNHEY and SVGAGI. V shed 6 bases, J shed 7 bases, and the junction held 7 bases outside the gene matches.

Here the CDR3 DNA reads TGTGCCAGCAGTTACCTGGGGACAGGCTCCTACGAGCAGTACTTC. Amino acids: CASSYLGTGSYEQYF. This chain connects TRBV6-2 or TRBV6-3 to TRBJ2-7; 8 nucleotides agree with TRBD1. The CDR3 runs 15 residues. The junction had 3 bases not matched to a gene; V was cut back by 2 bases and J by 0 bases. CDR1 MNHEY and CDR2 SVGEGT come from the germline V gene.

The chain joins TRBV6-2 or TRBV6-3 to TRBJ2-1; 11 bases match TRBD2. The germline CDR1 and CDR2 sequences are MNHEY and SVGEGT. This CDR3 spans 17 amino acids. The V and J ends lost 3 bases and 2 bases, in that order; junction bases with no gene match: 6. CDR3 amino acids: CASSYQTSGIPYNEQFF. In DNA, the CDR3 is TGTGCCAGCAGTTATCAGACTAGCGGGATCCCCTACAATGAGCAGTTCTTC.

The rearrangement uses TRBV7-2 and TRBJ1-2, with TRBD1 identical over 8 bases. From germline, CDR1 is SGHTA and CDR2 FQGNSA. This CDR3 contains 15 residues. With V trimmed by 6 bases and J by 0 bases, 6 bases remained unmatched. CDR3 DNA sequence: TGTGCCAGCAGGGGACAGGTCCATCCTAACTATGGCTACACCTTC. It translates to CASRGQVHPNYGYTF.

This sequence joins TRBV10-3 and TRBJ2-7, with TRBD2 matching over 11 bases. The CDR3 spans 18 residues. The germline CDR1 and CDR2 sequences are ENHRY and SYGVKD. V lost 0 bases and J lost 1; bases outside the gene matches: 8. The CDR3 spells CAISESGASGGFSYEQYF. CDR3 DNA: TGTGCCATCAGTGAGTCCGGAGCTAGCGGGGGGTTTTCCTACGAGCAGTACTTC.